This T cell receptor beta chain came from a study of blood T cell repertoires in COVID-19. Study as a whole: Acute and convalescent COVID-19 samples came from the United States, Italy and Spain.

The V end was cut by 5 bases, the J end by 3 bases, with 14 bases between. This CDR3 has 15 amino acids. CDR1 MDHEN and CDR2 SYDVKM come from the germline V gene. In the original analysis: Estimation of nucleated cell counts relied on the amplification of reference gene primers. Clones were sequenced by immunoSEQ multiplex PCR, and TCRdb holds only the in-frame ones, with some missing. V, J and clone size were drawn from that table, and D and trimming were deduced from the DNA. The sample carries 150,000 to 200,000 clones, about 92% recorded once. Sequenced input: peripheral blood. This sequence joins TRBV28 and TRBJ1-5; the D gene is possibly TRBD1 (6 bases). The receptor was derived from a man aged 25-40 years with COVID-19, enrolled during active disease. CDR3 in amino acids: CASSTRQALNQPQHF. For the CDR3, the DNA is TGTGCCAGCAGTACCCGACAGGCCCTCAATCAGCCCCAGCATTTT. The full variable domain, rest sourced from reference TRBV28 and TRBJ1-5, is DVKVTQSSRYLVKRTGEKVFLECVQDMDHENMFWYRQDPGLGLRLIYFSYDVKMKEKGDIPEGYSVSREKKERFSLILESASTNQTSMYLCASSTRQALNQPQHFGDGTRLSIL.